This TCR beta chain was identified in a study of Tregs in tolerant kidney transplant recipients. Measured with immunoSEQ multiplex PCR; TCRdb has only the in-frame clones, and not every one. The sample lists about 88,000 clones, approximately 90% occurring once. J was trimmed by 3 bases and V by 5 bases; bases with no gene match: 13. Germline assignment: CDR1 SGHVS and CDR2 FQNEAQ. The CDR3 spans 17 residues. V usage is TRBV7-8 and J usage is TRBJ1-1; 9 nucleotides align to TRBD1. Sample: CD8+ T cells from blood. The TCR originated in a human donor in good health. The CDR3 loop is CASSKPGQGEGYTEAFF. In nucleotides, the CDR3 is TGTGCCAGCAGCAAACCGGGACAGGGCGAAGGGTACACTGAAGCTTTCTTT.